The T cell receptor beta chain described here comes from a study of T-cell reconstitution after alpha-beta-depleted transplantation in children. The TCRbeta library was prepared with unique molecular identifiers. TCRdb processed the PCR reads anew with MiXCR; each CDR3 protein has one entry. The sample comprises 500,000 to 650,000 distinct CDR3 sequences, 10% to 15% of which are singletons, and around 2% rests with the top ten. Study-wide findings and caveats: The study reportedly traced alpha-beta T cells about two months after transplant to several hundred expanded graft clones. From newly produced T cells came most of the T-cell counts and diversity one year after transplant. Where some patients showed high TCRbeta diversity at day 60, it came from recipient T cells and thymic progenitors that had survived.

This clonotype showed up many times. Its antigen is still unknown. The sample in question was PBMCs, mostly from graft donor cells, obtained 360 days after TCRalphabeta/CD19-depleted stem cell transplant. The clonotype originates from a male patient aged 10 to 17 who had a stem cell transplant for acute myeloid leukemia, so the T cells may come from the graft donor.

The CDR3 sequence: CASNSAGTSGEQETQYF. The DNA for the CDR3 is TGTGCCAGCAACTCGGCCGGGACTAGCGGGGAACAAGAGACCCAGTACTTC. This sequence joins TRBV12-3 or TRBV12-4 and TRBJ2-5; 13 nucleotides agree with TRBD2. The CDR3 has 17 amino acids. V trimming: 7 bases; J trimming: 2 bases; junction bases outside the gene matches: 10.